Below are 10 T cell receptor beta chains sequenced from a single sample in a study of T-cell memory formation after mild COVID-19. TCRdb recomputed calls from the 5' RACE reads with MiXCR, one row per CDR3 protein. The sample has about 470,000 distinct CDR3 sequences, nearly 25% seen once. Sequencing was performed on PBMCs or a T cell subset sorted from them (not recorded which). The receptor set was obtained from an adult woman who had mild COVID-19 (a few samples of this study predate the infection). Cell type and time point are not known.

The chain joins TRBV7-9 to TRBJ1-6; 7 bases fit TRBD1. V shed 5 bases and J 13 bases; nucleotides not matched to a gene: 8. This CDR3 has 13 amino acids. Germline V gene data show CDR1 as SEHNR and CDR2 as FQNEAQ (reference sequence). This chain's CDR3 is CASSKPGTAPLHF. The CDR3, as DNA: TGTGCCAGCAGCAAACCCGGGACAGCCCCCCTCCACTTT.

The chain employs TRBV5-1 and TRBJ2-2, with D maybe TRBD1 (6 bases). Germline values: CDR1 SGHRS, CDR2 YFSETQ. V dropped 5 bases and J dropped 0 bases, with 14 bases sitting between them. CDR3 length equals 16 residues. The CDR3 coding sequence is TGCGCCAGCAGTGAAGGGACACATTCGAACACCGGGGAGCTGTTTTTT. Translated, it gives CASSEGTHSNTGELFF.

This clonotype has just a few counts. J is TRBJ1-4 and V is TRBV2; D unclear. V was shortened by 6 bases and J by 8 bases, with 7 bases between the two germline ends. Germline V gene sequence: CDR1 SNHLY, CDR2 FYNNEI. This CDR3 has 11 amino acids. DNA for the CDR3: TGTGCCAGCAGCCTCTGGGAAAAACTGTTTTTT. Translating gives CASSLWEKLFF.

The chain carries TRBV5-4 and TRBJ2-2; 9 bases match TRBD1. Trimming cost V 3 bases and J 7 bases; bases outside gene matches: 10. CDR3 size: 16 residues. Germline CDR1 SGHNT, CDR2 YYREEE (reference sequence). This chain's CDR3 is CASSSAAQGANGELFF. CDR3 nucleotides: TGTGCCAGCAGCTCGGCCGCACAGGGGGCAAACGGGGAGCTGTTTTTT.

This chain joins TRBV5-1 and TRBJ1-6; 8 positions match TRBD1. The J segment lost 5 bases and the V segment lost 0 bases, leaving 10 bases of the junction unmatched. The CDR3 loop spans 18 amino acids. Germline V gives CDR1 SGHRS, CDR2 YFSETQ. CDR3 sequence (DNA): TGCGCCAGCAGCTTGGCCCTAACAGGGGGGGTGGATAATTCACCCCTCCACTTT. Translation: CASSLALTGGVDNSPLHF.

This clonotype was seen repeatedly, ten times or more. The chain combines TRBV10-3 with TRBJ2-1; D unresolved. The V end was cut by 4 bases, the J end by 0 bases, with 7 bases between. CDR1 is ENHRY and CDR2 is SYGVKD in the germline V gene. The CDR3 runs to 14 residues. This chain's CDR3 is CAISAQSSYNEQFF. The DNA for the CDR3 is TGTGCCATCAGTGCTCAGAGCTCCTACAATGAGCAGTTCTTC.

The V gene is TRBV10-3, the J gene TRBJ2-5, with D possibly being TRBD1 (7 bases). With 0 bases removed from V and 4 bases from J, the gap between germline ends came to 18 bases. The CDR3 sequence is 17 residues long. Germline assignment: CDR1 ENHRY and CDR2 SYGVKD. CDR3 nucleotide sequence: TGTGCCATCAGTGAGTCGAACGCAGGGGGGAGAAGAGAGACCCAGTACTTC. Protein: CAISESNAGGRRETQYF.

This clonotype has more than one count but fewer than ten. This sequence joins TRBV4-1 and TRBJ1-2; the match to TRBD1 covers 8 bases. The J segment lost 4 bases and the V segment lost 1 base, leaving 20 bases of the junction unmatched. The CDR3 is 20 amino acids. Germline CDR1 is MGHRA and CDR2 is YSYEKL. CDR3 protein: CASSQGFPGQDLPPRYGYTF. CDR3 DNA: TGCGCCAGCAGCCAAGGTTTTCCGGGACAGGACCTCCCCCCCCGCTATGGCTACACCTTC.

The table lists this clonotype with a few counts. This rearrangement joins TRBV4-2 to TRBJ1-1; tentative D call: TRBD1 (5 bases). The CDR3 sequence is 16 residues long. Trimming cost V 0 bases and J 2 bases, with 13 bases left between them. Germline V lookup: CDR1 LGHNA, CDR2 YNFKEQ. The CDR3 sequence: CASSQDPPTANTEAFF. The CDR3 DNA reads as TGTGCCAGCAGCCAAGATCCTCCGACAGCTAACACTGAAGCTTTCTTT.

The chain's CDR3 is CASRLAGENTGELFF. For the CDR3, the DNA is TGTGCCAGCCGATTAGCGGGGGAGAACACCGGGGAGCTGTTTTTT. The chain carries TRBV6-5 and TRBJ2-2; 9 bases agree with TRBD2. J gave up 1 base and V 8 bases, and 5 bases lay outside the gene matches. Per the germline V gene, CDR1 is MNHEY and CDR2 is SVGAGI. The CDR3 has 15 amino acids.